The 22 T cell receptor beta chains listed next were all sequenced from one sample in a study of regulatory T cells in long-lasting Graves disease. The time point is: newly diagnosed GD, antithyroid drugs for less than 3 months. There was RNA extracted from PBMCs, and the TCR library was made from it. Construction of the TCR beta libraries employed iRepertoire HTBI primers in conjunction with Arm-PCR of CDR3 regions. In TCRdb, the multiplex PCR reads were re-called with MiXCR into one record per CDR3 protein. The top ten clones hold about 18% of a sample with about 620,000 distinct CDR3 sequences, 16% of them seen once. These records were also assigned to another study, of T cells in Graves' hyperthyroidism and ophthalmopathy.

The sample was peripheral blood mononuclear cells (PBMCs), taken at new diagnosis, from a patient treated with antithyroid drugs. These receptor sequences come from a woman aged 30 to 39 with Graves disease.

This clonotype was counted many times. J is TRBJ1-5 and V is TRBV15; the D gene is possibly TRBD1 (5 bases). V gave up 3 bases and J gave up 7 bases, with 13 bases separating them. CDR1 and CDR2 (germline): LNHNV, YYDKDF (reference sequence). This CDR3 comprises 14 residues. The CDR3 region is CATSRPDNRQPQHF. The DNA of the CDR3 is TGTGCCACCAGCAGGCCGGACAACCGCCAGCCCCAGCATTTT.

The sample holds many counts of this clonotype. The chain joins TRBV12-3 or TRBV12-4 to TRBJ1-5, with TRBD1 matching over 9 bases. V shed 6 bases and J 7 bases; nucleotides not matched to a gene: 7. The CDR3 runs 14 residues. CDR3 DNA: TGTGCCAGCAGCAATACAGGGGGCTGGCAGCCCCAGCATTTT. This codes for CASSNTGGWQPQHF.

Written as DNA, the CDR3 is TGCAGTGCTAGAGTAGAATGGTTTGTGGGGCAGTACTTC. Its translation: CSARVEWFVGQYF. This rearrangement joins TRBV20-1 to TRBJ2-7; D is uncertain. Trimming took off 1 base at V and 9 bases at J, with 16 bases between the two ends. The germline gives CDR1 DFQATT, CDR2 SNEGSKA (reference sequence). The CDR3 runs to 13 residues.

In its sample, this clonotype was seen many times. The gene calls are TRBV27 and TRBJ1-4; no firm D call. Germline V lookup: CDR1 MNHEY, CDR2 SMNVEV (reference sequence). This CDR3 spans 18 amino acids. The V and J ends lost 5 bases and 5 bases respectively, with 24 bases between them. The CDR3 loop reads CASSPTGRAEVTNEKLFF. For the CDR3, the DNA is TGTGCCAGCAGTCCTACGGGGAGGGCGGAGGTTACGAATGAAAAACTGTTTTTT.

This clonotype was seen more than once but under ten times. V gene TRBV20-1 combines with J gene TRBJ2-1; 7 positions match TRBD2. V shed 3 bases, J shed 6 bases, and the junction held 11 bases outside the gene matches. The length of the CDR3 is 15 residues. From germline, CDR1 is DFQATT and CDR2 SNEGSKA (reference sequence). The CDR3 nucleotides are TGCAGTGCTAGTCCCGGGGGGAGGGCCTCCAATGAGCAGTTCTTC. This codes for CSASPGGRASNEQFF.

The chain joins TRBV30 to TRBJ2-7; perhaps TRBD2 as D (5 bases). This CDR3 is built from 14 residues. V lost 0 bases to trimming and J lost 5 bases, with 14 bases between them. Looked up from germline, CDR1 is GTSNPN and CDR2 is SVGIG (reference sequence). The CDR3 loop reads CAWSVQSGKNEQYF. DNA of the CDR3: TGTGCCTGGAGTGTACAGTCCGGGAAAAACGAGCAGTACTTC.

V usage is TRBV7-3 and J usage is TRBJ2-7; TRBD2 aligns across 9 bases. V shed 0 bases, J shed 3 bases, and the junction held 3 bases outside the gene matches. The V gene's germline CDR1 is SGHTA and CDR2 FQGTGA. CDR3 length: 15 amino acids. CDR3 residues: CASSLTSGSFYEQYF. The CDR3 DNA follows: TGTGCCAGCAGCTTAACTAGCGGGAGTTTCTACGAGCAGTACTTC.

This clonotype was counted only a few times. The chain has TRBV3-1 and TRBJ1-2; 10 positions match TRBD1. This CDR3 has 17 residues. CDR1 LGHDT and CDR2 YNNKEL come from the germline V gene (reference sequence). V dropped 4 bases and J dropped 8; count of bases not matched to a gene: 16. The CDR3 is CASSPNLGTGESSGYTF. CDR3 DNA sequence: TGTGCCAGCAGCCCAAACCTGGGGACAGGGGAATCATCGGGCTACACCTTC.

On this clonotype itself: An end of the junction differs from the germline gene, which may be a read error. The genes are TRBV27 and TRBJ2-3; TRBD2 agrees at 9 bases. The DNA end favors TRBJ2-1, so the J call may be wrong. The CDR3 has 18 amino acids. Germline CDR1 MNHEY, CDR2 SMNVEV (reference sequence). The CDR3 reads CASSLLPFGLAGNNGQFF. CDR3 sequence (DNA): TGTGCCAGCAGTTTATTACCCTTCGGGCTAGCGGGAAACAATGGGCAGTTCTTC.

The chain joins TRBV6-4 to TRBJ2-2; TRBD2 matches 12 bases. Trimming removed 10 bases from V and 7 bases from J; junction bases left unmatched: 22. Germline CDR1 reads MRHNA; CDR2 reads SNTAGT. The CDR3 is 19 residues long. CDR3: CATELQKLAGGPGNGELFF. The CDR3 DNA reads TGTGCCACCGAACTCCAAAAACTAGCGGGAGGTCCCGGGAACGGGGAGCTGTTTTTT.

This clonotype was counted at least ten times. DNA of the CDR3: TGTGCCAGCAGCTTAGGGGGCCTACCACCTCCGGATACGCAGTATTTT. It codes for CASSLGGLPPPDTQYF. The chain employs TRBV13 and TRBJ2-3; D is uncertain. This CDR3 contains 16 residues. The V end lost 0 bases, the J end lost 6 bases, and 16 bases lay between the germline ends. CDR1 is PRHDT, CDR2 FYEKMQ, per germline (reference sequence).

Details on this clonotype: This sequence may be a read error, since a much larger clone differs from it by one base. V gene TRBV3-1 combines with J gene TRBJ2-1, with a weak D call TRBD2 (6 bases). The CDR3 is 15 amino acids. Trimming pared 1 base from V and 3 bases from J, leaving 10 bases between. Germline values: CDR1 LGHDT, CDR2 YNNKEL (reference sequence). CDR3 in amino acids: CASSQGRGNYNEQFF. CDR3 DNA sequence: TGTGCCAGCAGCCAAGGGCGGGGCAACTACAATGAGCAGTTCTTC.

This chain joins TRBV20-1 and TRBJ2-6, with D uncertain. Germline loops: CDR1 DFQATT, CDR2 SNEGSKA (reference sequence). There are 15 residues in the CDR3. V was pared by 2 bases and J by 1 base, with 9 bases between. The CDR3 nucleotides are TGCAGTGCTAGACAGGCCGGGTCTGGGGCCAACGTCCTGACTTTC. Residues: CSARQAGSGANVLTF.

This clonotype was detected a few times. The chain links TRBV7-2 to TRBJ2-4; TRBD2 matches at 10 bases. Per the germline V gene, CDR1 is SGHTA and CDR2 is FQGNSA. V gave up 5 bases and J gave up 8 bases; unmatched junction bases: 15. This CDR3 spans 17 amino acids. Here the CDR3 DNA reads TGTGCCAGCAGCCCAGGGACTAGCGCGATCCCTCGGGACATTCAGTACTTC. It codes for CASSPGTSAIPRDIQYF.

The rearrangement joins TRBV10-1 to TRBJ2-7, with a weak D call TRBD1 (6 bases). The CDR3 covers 11 residues. In germline, CDR1 is WNHNN, CDR2 SYGVQD (reference sequence). With 6 bases removed from V and 7 bases from J, the gap between germline ends came to 10 bases. Written as DNA, the CDR3 is TGCGCCAGCAGCCAGGGGTTTGAGCAGTACTTC. Its protein is CASSQGFEQYF.

In its sample, this clonotype was seen many times. V and J are TRBV20-1 and TRBJ2-3; D might be TRBD2 (6 bases). V shed 3 bases and J shed 4 bases, with 17 bases lying between them. This CDR3 contains 15 residues. Germline V lookup: CDR1 DFQATT, CDR2 SNEGSKA (reference sequence). The CDR3 DNA reads as TGCAGTGCTAGCGGTTCCCGGGACTCCCCAGATACGCAGTATTTT. This codes for CSASGSRDSPDTQYF.

V and J are TRBV6-1 and TRBJ1-2; D is unclear. The V gene lost 5 bases and the J gene lost 2 bases, with 9 bases spanning the gap. This CDR3 contains 13 residues. The germline gives CDR1 MNHNS, CDR2 SASEGT. CDR3 sequence (DNA): TGTGCCAGCAGTCCCTACGCCAACTATGGCTACACCTTC. Protein product: CASSPYANYGYTF.

The chain has TRBV30 and TRBJ2-7; tentative D call: TRBD1 (6 bases). V was shortened by 0 bases and J by 2 bases, with 8 bases between the two germline ends. CDR3 size: 13 residues. CDR1 is GTSNPN and CDR2 is SVGIG in the germline V gene (reference sequence). The CDR3 spells CAWSVDRTYEQYF. Here the CDR3 DNA reads TGTGCCTGGAGTGTGGACAGAACCTACGAGCAGTACTTC. The complete variable domain, with remaining parts taken from reference TRBV30 and TRBJ2-7, reads SQTIHQWPATLVQPVGSPLSLECTVEGTSNPNLYWYRQAAGRGLQLLFYSVGIGQISSEVPQNLSASRPQDRQFILSSKKLLLSDSGFYLCAWSVDRTYEQYFGPGTRLTVT.

This clonotype was seen at least ten times. The chain is built from TRBV20-1 and TRBJ1-5, with 10 bases fitting TRBD1. This CDR3 region has 16 residues. V shed 4 bases and J 1 base; nucleotides not matched to a gene: 7. Germline CDR1 and CDR2: DFQATT and SNEGSKA (reference sequence). The CDR3 DNA sequence: TGCAGTGCTATGATTCGACAGGGGGCGAGCAATCAGCCCCAGCATTTT. The encoded protein is CSAMIRQGASNQPQHF.

The chain carries TRBV6-2 or TRBV6-3 and TRBJ2-1, with 10 positions matching TRBD2. Trimming removed 4 bases from V and 5 bases from J; junction bases left unmatched: 5. The CDR3 loop spans 15 amino acids. From germline, CDR1 is MNHEY and CDR2 SVGEGT. The CDR3 region has the DNA TGTGCCAGCAGTTCCGGGACTAGCGTTGACAATGAGCAGTTCTTC. Its protein product is CASSSGTSVDNEQFF.

This clonotype was picked up many times. V is TRBV30 and J is TRBJ1-5; 7 bases are shared with TRBD1. The CDR3 runs to 14 residues. Germline loops: CDR1 GTSNPN, CDR2 SVGIG (reference sequence). The ends lost 2 bases at V and 7 bases at J; junction bases unmatched: 8. CDR3 sequence (DNA): TGTGCCTGGAGTAGCAAAGGGGGCGGGCAGCCCCAGCATTTT. Translation: CAWSSKGGGQPQHF.

This clonotype was seen a handful of times. A much larger clone lies one base from this, so it may be a read error. V gene TRBV7-9 combines with J gene TRBJ2-3; 11 bases map to TRBD2. Germline lookup yields CDR1 SEHNR and CDR2 FQNEAQ (reference sequence). This CDR3 has 15 amino acids. The CDR3 DNA is TGTGCCAGCAGGCGGGGACTAGCGGATACAGGTACGCAGTATTTT. Amino acid sequence: CASRRGLADTGTQYF.